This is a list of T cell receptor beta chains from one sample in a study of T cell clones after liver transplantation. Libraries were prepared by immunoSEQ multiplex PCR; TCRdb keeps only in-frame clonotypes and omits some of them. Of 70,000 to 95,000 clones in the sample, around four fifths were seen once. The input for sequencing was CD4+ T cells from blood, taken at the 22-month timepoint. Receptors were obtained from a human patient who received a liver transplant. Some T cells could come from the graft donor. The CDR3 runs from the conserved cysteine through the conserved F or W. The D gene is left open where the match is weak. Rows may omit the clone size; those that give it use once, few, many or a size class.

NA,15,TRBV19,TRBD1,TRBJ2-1,TGTGCCAGTAGTCAGCGACAGGGGGCCTACAATGAGCAGTTCTTC,CASSQRQGAYNEQFF
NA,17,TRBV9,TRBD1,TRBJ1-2,TGTGCCAGCAGCGTAGGTAGTGGGACAGGGAATAGATTCGGCTACACCTTC,CASSVGSGTGNRFGYTF
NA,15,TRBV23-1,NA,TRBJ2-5,TGCGCCAGCAGTCAAATGACAGGCCGGACAAAGACCCAGTACTTC,CASSQMTGRTKTQYF
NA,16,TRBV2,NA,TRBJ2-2,TGTGCCAGCAGTGCCGAAGGGATTAGAAACACCGGGGAGCTGTTTTTT,CASSAEGIRNTGELFF
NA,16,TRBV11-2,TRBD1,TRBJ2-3,TGTGCCAGCAGCTTTACCTCAGGGGGCCGCCGGGATACGCAGTATTTT,CASSFTSGGRRDTQYF
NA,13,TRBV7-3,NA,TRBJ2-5,TGTGCCAGCAGCCAATCGGTCCAAGAGACCCAGTACTTC,CASSQSVQETQYF
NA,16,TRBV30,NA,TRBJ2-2,TGTGCCTGGAGTAGGAACCCTGCGTCGAACACCGGGGAGCTGTTTTTT,CAWSRNPASNTGELFF
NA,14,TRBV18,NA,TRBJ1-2,TGTGCCAGCTCACACGGGAGACGGAGCTATGGCTACACCTTC,CASSHGRRSYGYTF
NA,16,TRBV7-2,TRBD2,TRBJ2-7,TGTGCCAGCAGCTTAGCGCAGGCTAGCGGGAGCTACGAGCAGTACTTC,CASSLAQASGSYEQYF
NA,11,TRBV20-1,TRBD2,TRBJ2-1,TGCAGTGCCAGCGGGGCCGGTCCTGAGTTCTTC,CSASGAGPEFF
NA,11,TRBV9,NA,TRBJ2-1,TGTGCCAGCAGCCATGAGAATGAGCAGTTCTTC,CASSHENEQFF
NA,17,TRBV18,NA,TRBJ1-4,TGTGCCAGCTCACCCCTAGGCCCGGTTGCAACTAATGAAAAACTGTTTTTT,CASSPLGPVATNEKLFF
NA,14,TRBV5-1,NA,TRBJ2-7,TGCGCCAGCAGCTTGGTAGGCAAAACGCACGAGCAGTACTTC,CASSLVGKTHEQYF
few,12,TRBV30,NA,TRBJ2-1,TGTGCCTGGAGTGGGGGGTACAATGAGCAGTTCTTC,CAWSGGYNEQFF
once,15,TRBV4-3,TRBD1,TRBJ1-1,TGCGCCAGCAGCCAAGCCGGGACAGGGTTCACTGAAGCTTTCTTT,CASSQAGTGFTEAFF
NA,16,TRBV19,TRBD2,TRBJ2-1,TGTGCCAGTAGTTCCATAGCGGGAAACTCCTACAATGAGCAGTTCTTC,CASSSIAGNSYNEQFF
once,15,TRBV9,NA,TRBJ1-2,TGTGCCAGCAGCCTCACCCCATGGGGGAGGGATGGCTACACCTTC,CASSLTPWGRDGYTF
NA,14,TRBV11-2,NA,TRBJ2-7,TGTGCCAGCAGCCCCCCCGGGGTTAGGTACGAGCAGTACTTC,CASSPPGVRYEQYF
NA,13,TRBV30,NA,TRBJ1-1,TGTGCCTGGAGTGTAGGGCTTGGTGATGAAGCTTTCTTT,CAWSVGLGDEAFF
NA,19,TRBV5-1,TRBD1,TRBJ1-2,TGCGCCAGCAGCTTGGACCCTACCCGGGCAAGGGGGCGTGTGGAGGGCTACACCTTC,CASSLDPTRARGRVEGYTF
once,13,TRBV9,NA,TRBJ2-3,TGTGCCAGCAGCGCCGGGAGCACAGATACGCAGTATTTT,CASSAGSTDTQYF
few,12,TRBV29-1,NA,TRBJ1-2,TGCAGCGTGCAGGTTGCTAACTATGGCTACACCTTC,CSVQVANYGYTF
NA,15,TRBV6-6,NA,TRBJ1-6,TGTGCCAGCCGCTTGACCGGGACCGATAATTCACCCCTCCACTTT,CASRLTGTDNSPLHF
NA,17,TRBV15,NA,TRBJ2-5,TGTGCCACCAGCAGAGATCGCGGGCCTTTCTCGGGGGAGACCCAGTACTTC,CATSRDRGPFSGETQYF
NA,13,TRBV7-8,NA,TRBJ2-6,TGTGCCAGCAGCATGTCTGGGGCCAACGTCCTGACTTTC,CASSMSGANVLTF
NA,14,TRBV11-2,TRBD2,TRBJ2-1,TGTGCCAGCAGCTTCTCCAGCGGGGGTAATGAGCAGTTCTTC,CASSFSSGGNEQFF
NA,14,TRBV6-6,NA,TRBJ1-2,TGTGCCAGCAGCTTACGCCGGGAATCGGATGGCTACACCTTC,CASSLRRESDGYTF